This T cell receptor beta chain was recorded in a study of beta chain features in type 1 diabetes. Findings of the study overall: A PCR bias possibly favoring shorter templates would apply equally to patients and controls. There was a moderate but significant shortening of TCRB CDR3s in all four CD4+ subsets of Type 1 diabetes patients. When VDJ junctions were examined, type 1 diabetes patients showed fewer insertions and more deletions.

Expressed TCRB transcripts were sequenced because the isolated RNA had all been reverse transcribed beforehand. Using immunoSEQ multiplex PCR, the repertoire was profiled, and TCRdb retains in-frame clones only, with some absent. The sample records 150,000 or so clones, 8% to 9.5% being singletons. This clone has just a few counts. Its target is unknown. V dropped 2 bases and J dropped 0 bases, with 5 bases sitting between them. The germline V gene encodes CDR1 MGHDK and CDR2 SYGVNS. The CDR3 loop spans 15 amino acids. Every single donor gave one heparinised blood draw, and these averaged roughly 100 mL.

The sequencing sample was made of central memory CD4+ T cells from blood. The rearrangement uses TRBV25-1 and TRBJ2-6; D ambiguous. The TCR originated in a woman between 18 and 29 years old with type 1 diabetes. The CDR3 nucleotides are TGTGCCAGCAGTGAACCTGTCTCTGGGGCCAACGTCCTGACTTTC. This sequence encodes CASSEPVSGANVLTF. The variable domain in full, completed from reference TRBV25-1 and TRBJ2-6, reads EADIYQTPRYLVIGTGKKITLECSQTMGHDKMYWYQQDPGMELHLIHYSYGVNSTEKGDLSSESTVSRIRTEHFPLTLESARPSHTSQYLCASSEPVSGANVLTFGAGSRLTVL.